This TCR beta chain was captured in a study of blood T cell repertoires in COVID-19. The wider study: The study drew acute and convalescent COVID-19 samples from the United States, Italy and Spain. PBMCs, B-cell-depleted T cells, or T cells were the source of the cDNA or gDNA that made up the material.

As processed by the authors: How many nucleated cells were present was estimated from reference gene primer amplification. Sequencing was performed with immunoSEQ multiplex PCR; in TCRdb, only in-frame clones are kept and a portion is missing. The V and J calls and clone size come from that table; D and trimming were worked out from the DNA. The repertoire holds some 400,000 clones, around 90% seen once, with about 6.8% in the top ten. Input material: peripheral blood. The sequence derives from a man aged 18 to 29 with active or convalescent COVID-19.

The CDR3 sequence is CASSFERSGYTF. In DNA form, the CDR3 reads TGTGCCAGCAGTTTTGAGCGTTCTGGCTACACCTTC. J is TRBJ1-2 and V is TRBV6-5; no clear D gene. Trimming removed 4 bases from V and 7 bases from J, with 10 bases in between. Germline V gives CDR1 MNHEY, CDR2 SVGAGI. This CDR3 is 12 amino acids long.